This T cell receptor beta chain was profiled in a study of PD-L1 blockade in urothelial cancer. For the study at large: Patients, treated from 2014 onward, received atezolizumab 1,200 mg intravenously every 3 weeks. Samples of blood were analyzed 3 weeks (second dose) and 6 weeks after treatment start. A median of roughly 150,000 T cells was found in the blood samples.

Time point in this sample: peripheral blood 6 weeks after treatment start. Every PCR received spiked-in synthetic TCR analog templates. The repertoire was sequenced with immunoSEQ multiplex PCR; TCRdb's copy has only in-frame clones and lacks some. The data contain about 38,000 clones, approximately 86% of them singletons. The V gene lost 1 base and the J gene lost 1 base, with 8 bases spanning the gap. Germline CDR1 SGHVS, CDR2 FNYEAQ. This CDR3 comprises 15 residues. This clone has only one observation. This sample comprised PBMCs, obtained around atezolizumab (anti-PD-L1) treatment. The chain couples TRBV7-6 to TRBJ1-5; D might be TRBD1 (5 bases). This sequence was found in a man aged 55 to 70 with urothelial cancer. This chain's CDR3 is CASSLGGASNQPQHF. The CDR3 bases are TGTGCCAGCAGCTTAGGCGGGGCCAGCAATCAGCCCCAGCATTTT.